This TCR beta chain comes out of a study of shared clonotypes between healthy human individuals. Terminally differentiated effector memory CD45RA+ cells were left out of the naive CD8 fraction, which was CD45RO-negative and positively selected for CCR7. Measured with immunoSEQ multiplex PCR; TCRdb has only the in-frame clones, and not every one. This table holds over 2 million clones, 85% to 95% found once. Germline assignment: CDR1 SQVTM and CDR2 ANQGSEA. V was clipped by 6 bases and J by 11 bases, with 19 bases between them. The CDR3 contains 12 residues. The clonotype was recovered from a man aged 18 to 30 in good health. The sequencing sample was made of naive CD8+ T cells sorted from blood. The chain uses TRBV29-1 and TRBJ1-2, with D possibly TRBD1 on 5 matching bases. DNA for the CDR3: TGCAGCGTGGGGACTGTTCTGGGAGAATACACCTTC. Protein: CSVGTVLGEYTF.